The T cell receptor beta chain described here comes from a study of T-cell reconstitution after alpha-beta-depleted transplantation in children. Whole-study results and caveats: It was newly produced T cells that mostly accounted for T-cell counts and diversity one year after transplant. For some patients, TCRbeta diversity was high at day 60 because of recipient T cells and thymic progenitors that survived.

V dropped 0 bases and J dropped 15 bases, with 12 bases sitting between them. Germline V gives CDR1 DFQATT, CDR2 SNEGSKA (reference sequence). The CDR3 is 11 residues long. Unique molecular identifiers were incorporated during preparation of the TCRbeta library. TCRdb reprocessed the PCR reads with MiXCR, giving one entry per CDR3 protein. The data hold some 600,000 distinct CDR3 sequences, with over 10% observed a single time. This clonotype has more than one count but fewer than ten. Antigen specificity is unknown. The chain uses TRBV20-1 and TRBJ1-5; TRBD1 might be the D (6 bases). This clonotype was obtained from a male patient aged 10 to 17 who had a stem cell transplant for acute myeloid leukemia, so the T cells may come from the graft donor. This specimen was PBMCs, mostly from graft donor cells, taken 360 days after TCRalphabeta/CD19-depleted stem cell transplant. CDR3 sequence reads: CSARDRGARHF. CDR3 coding DNA: TGCAGTGCTAGAGATAGGGGGGCCCGGCATTTT.